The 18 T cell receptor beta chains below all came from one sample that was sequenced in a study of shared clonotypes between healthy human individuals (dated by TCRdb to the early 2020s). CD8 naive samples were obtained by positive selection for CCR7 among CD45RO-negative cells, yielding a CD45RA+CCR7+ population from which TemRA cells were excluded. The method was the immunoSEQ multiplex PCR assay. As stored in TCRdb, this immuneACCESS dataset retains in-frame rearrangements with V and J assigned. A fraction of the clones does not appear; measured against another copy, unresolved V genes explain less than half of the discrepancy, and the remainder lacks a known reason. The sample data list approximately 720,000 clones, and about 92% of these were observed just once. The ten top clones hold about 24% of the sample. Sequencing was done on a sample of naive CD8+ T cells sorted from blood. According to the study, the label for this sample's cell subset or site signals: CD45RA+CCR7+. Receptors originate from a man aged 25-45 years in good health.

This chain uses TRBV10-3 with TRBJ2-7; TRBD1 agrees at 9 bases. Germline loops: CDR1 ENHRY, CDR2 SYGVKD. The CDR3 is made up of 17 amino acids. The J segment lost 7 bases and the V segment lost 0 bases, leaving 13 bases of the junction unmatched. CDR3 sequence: CAISESTPGTGYEEQYF. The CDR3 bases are TGTGCCATCAGTGAGTCGACCCCCGGGACAGGGTATGAAGAGCAGTACTTC.

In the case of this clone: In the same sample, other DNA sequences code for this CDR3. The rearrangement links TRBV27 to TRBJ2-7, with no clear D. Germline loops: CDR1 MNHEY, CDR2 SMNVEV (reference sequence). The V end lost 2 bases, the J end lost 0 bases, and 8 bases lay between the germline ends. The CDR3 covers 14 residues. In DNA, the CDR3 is TGTGCCAGCAGTTTAGGTTTCAGCTCCTACGAGCAGTACTTC. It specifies CASSLGFSSYEQYF.

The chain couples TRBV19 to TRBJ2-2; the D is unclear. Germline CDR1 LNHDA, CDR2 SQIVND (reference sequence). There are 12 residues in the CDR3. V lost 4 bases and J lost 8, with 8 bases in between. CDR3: CASSNGPGELFF. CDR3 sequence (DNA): TGTGCCAGTAGTAACGGTCCAGGGGAGCTGTTTTTT. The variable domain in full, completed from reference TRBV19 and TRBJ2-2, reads DGGITQSPKYLFRKEGQNVTLSCEQNLNHDAMYWYRQDPGQGLRLIYYSQIVNDFQKGDIAEGYSVSREKKESFPLTVTSAQKNPTAFYLCASSNGPGELFFGEGSRLTVL.

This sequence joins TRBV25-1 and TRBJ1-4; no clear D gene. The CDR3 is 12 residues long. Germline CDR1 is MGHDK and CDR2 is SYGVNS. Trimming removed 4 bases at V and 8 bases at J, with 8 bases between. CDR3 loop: CASSATYEKLFF. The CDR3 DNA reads TGTGCCAGCAGTGCAACCTACGAAAAACTGTTTTTT.

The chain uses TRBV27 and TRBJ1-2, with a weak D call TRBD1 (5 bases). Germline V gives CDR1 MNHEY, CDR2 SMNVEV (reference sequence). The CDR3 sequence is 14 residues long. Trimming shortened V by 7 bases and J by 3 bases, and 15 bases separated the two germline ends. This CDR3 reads CASKPGMAYYGYTF. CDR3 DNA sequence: TGTGCCAGCAAACCAGGGATGGCGTACTATGGCTACACCTTC.

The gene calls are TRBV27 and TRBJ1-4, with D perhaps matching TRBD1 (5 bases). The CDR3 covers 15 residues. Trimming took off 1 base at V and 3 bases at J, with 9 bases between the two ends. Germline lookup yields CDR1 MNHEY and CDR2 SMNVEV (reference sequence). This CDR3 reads CASSLLAGPNEKLFF. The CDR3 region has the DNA TGTGCCAGCAGTTTATTGGCAGGGCCTAATGAAAAACTGTTTTTT.

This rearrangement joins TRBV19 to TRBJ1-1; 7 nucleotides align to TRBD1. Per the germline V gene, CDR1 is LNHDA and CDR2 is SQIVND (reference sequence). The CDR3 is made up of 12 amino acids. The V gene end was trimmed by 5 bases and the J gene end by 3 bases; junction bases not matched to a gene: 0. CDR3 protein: CASSQGDTEAFF. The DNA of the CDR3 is TGTGCCAGTAGTCAGGGGGACACTGAAGCTTTCTTT.

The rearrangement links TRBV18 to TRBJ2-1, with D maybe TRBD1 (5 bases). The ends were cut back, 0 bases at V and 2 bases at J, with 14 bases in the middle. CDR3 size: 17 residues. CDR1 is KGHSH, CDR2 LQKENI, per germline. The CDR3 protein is CASSPPGWGQTYNEQFF. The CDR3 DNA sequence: TGTGCCAGCTCACCACCGGGGTGGGGCCAAACCTACAATGAGCAGTTCTTC.

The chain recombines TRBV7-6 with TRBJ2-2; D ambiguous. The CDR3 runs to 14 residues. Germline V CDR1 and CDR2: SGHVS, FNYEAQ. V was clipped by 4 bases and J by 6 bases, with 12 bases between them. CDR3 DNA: TGTGCCAGCAGCTCGAAAGCACACGCCGGGGAGCTGTTTTTT. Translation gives CASSSKAHAGELFF.

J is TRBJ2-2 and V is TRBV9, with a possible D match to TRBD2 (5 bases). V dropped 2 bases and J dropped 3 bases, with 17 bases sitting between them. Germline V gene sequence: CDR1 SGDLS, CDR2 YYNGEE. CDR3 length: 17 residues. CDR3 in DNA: TGTGCCAGCAGCGTCCCTTCGGTGGCAGCGGACACCGGGGAGCTGTTTTTT. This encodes CASSVPSVAADTGELFF.

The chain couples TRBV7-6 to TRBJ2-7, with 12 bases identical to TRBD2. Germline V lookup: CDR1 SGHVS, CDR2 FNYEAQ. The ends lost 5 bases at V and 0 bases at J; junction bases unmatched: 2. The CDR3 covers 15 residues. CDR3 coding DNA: TGTGCCAGCAGCGGACTAGCGGGATCCTCCTACGAGCAGTACTTC. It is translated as CASSGLAGSSYEQYF.

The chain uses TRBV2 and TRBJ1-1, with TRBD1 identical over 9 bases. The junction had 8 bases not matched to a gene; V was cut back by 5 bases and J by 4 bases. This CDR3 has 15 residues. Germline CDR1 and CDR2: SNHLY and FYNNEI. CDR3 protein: CASSLQGAVGTEAFF. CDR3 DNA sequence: TGTGCCAGCAGTTTACAGGGGGCGGTGGGCACTGAAGCTTTCTTT. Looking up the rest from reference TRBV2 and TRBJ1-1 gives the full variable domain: EPEVTQTPSHQVTQMGQEVILRCVPISNHLYFYWYRQILGQKVEFLVSFYNNEISEKSEIFDDQFSVERPDGSNFTLKIRSTKLEDSAMYFCASSLQGAVGTEAFFGQGTRLTVV.

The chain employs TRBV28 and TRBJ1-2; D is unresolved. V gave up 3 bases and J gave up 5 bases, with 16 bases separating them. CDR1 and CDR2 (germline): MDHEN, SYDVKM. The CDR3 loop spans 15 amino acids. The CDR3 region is CASSFRGRLLYGYTF. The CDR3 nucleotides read TGTGCCAGCAGTTTCAGAGGGCGGCTCCTATATGGCTACACCTTC.

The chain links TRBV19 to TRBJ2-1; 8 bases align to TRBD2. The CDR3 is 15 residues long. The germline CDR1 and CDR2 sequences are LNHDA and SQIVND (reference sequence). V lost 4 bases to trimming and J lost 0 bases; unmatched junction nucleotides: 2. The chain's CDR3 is CASSRSGSSYNEQFF. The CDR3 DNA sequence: TGTGCCAGTAGTAGAAGCGGGAGCTCCTACAATGAGCAGTTCTTC.

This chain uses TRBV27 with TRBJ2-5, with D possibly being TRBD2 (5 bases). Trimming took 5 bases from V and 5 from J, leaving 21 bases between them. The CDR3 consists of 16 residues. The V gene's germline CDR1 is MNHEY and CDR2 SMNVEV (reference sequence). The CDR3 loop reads CASSPFNPISGETQYF. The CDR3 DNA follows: TGTGCCAGCAGTCCGTTTAACCCTATCTCGGGGGAGACCCAGTACTTC.

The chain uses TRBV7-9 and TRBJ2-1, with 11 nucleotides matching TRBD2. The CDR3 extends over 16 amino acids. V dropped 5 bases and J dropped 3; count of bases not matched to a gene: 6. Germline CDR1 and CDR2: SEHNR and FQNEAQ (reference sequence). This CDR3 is CASSRLTSGIYNEQFF. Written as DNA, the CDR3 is TGTGCCAGCAGCAGATTGACTAGCGGGATCTACAATGAGCAGTTCTTC.

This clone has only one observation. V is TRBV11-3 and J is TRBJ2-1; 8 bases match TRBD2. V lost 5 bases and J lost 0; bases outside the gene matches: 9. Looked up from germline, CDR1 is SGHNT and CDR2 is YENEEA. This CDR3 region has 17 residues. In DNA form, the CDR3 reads TGTGCCAGCAGCACCCGGGTTAGCGGGGACTCCTACAATGAGCAGTTCTTC. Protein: CASSTRVSGDSYNEQFF. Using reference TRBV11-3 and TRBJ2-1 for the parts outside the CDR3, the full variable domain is EAGVVQSPRYKIIEKKQPVAFWCNPISGHNTLYWYLQNLGQGPELLIRYENEEAVDDSQLPKDRFSAERLKGVDSTLKIQPAELGDSAVYLCASSTRVSGDSYNEQFFGPGTRLTVL.

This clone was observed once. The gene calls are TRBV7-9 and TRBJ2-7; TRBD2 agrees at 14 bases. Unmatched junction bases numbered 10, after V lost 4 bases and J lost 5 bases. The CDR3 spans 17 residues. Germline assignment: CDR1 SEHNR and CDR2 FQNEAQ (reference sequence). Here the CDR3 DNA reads TGTGCCAGCAGCTACCTGGGACTAGCGGGAGCGGAAGACGAGCAGTACTTC. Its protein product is CASSYLGLAGAEDEQYF. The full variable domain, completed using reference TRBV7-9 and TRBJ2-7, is DTGVSQNPRHKITKRGQNVTFRCDPISEHNRLYWYRQTLGQGPEFLTYFQNEAQLEKSRLLSDRFSAERPKGSFSTLEIQRTEQGDSAMYLCASSYLGLAGAEDEQYFGPGTRLTVT.